This T cell receptor (beta chain) originates from a study of patients and donors after allogeneic stem cell transplantation. TCRdb re-called the RT-PCR reads with MiXCR, one entry per CDR3 protein. The sample lists hundreds of thousands of distinct CDR3 sequences, under 20% occurring once. This clonotype was picked up a small number of times. Germline V gene data show CDR1 as KGHDR and CDR2 as SFDVKD. The CDR3 runs to 14 residues. The J segment lost 4 bases and the V segment lost 4 bases, leaving 4 bases of the junction unmatched. Sequences were obtained from blood, either unsorted or a sorted T cell fraction (not recorded which). The rearrangement joins TRBV24-1 to TRBJ1-2; 8 nucleotides agree with TRBD1. This clonotype was sampled from a human donor who was either an allogeneic HSCT recipient or a stem cell or donor lymphocyte infusion donor (not recorded which). It is not recorded whose cells these are; they may come from a transplant donor. CDR3 loop: CATSDRGTGYGYTF. The CDR3 DNA reads TGTGCCACCAGTGACCGCGGGACAGGCTATGGCTACACCTTC.